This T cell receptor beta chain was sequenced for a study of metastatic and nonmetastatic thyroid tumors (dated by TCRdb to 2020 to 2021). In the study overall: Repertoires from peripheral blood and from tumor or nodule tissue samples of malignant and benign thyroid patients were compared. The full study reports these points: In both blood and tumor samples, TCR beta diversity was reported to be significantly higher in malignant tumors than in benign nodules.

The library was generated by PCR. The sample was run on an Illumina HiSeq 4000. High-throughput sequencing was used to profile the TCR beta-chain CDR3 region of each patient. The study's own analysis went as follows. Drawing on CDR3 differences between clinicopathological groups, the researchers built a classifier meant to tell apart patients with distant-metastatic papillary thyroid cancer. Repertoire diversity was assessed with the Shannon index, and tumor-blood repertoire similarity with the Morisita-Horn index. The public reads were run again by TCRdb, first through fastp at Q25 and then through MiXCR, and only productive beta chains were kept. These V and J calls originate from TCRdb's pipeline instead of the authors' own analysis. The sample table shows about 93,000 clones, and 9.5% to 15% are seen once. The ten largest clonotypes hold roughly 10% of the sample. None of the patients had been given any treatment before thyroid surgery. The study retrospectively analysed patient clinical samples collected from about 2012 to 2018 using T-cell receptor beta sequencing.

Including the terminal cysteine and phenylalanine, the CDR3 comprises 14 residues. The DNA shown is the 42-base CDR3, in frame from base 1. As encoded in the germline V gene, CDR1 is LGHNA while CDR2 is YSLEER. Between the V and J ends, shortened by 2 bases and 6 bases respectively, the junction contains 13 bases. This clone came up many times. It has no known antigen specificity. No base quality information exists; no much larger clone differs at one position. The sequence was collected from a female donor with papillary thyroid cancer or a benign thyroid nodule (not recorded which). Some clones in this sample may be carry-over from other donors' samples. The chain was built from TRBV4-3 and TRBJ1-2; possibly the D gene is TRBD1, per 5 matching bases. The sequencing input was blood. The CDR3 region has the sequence CASSQIGGEHGYTF. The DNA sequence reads TGCGCCAGCAGCCAAATAGGAGGGGAGCATGGCTACACCTTC.